One sample yielded the 8 T cell receptor beta chains listed below, sequenced in a study of shared clonotypes between healthy human individuals (dated by TCRdb to 2019 to 2021). The library was built by means of the immunoSEQ multiplex PCR assay. In TCRdb, the immuneACCESS table is reduced to in-frame sequences with V and J assigned. These tables do not hold every clone; where another copy was compared, an unresolved V gene accounts for under half, and the others remain unexplained. The table for this sample lists about 2.4 million clones; under 95% of them were counted only once. Around 0.37% of the sample rests with the top ten. Source material: naive CD4+ T cells from PBMCs. The cell subset or site label on this specimen signifies: CD45RA+ positively selected. These receptors were obtained from a man younger than 30 in good health. Some clones in this sample may be carry-over from other donors' samples.

CDR3 DNA sequence: TGTGCCAGCTCACCCAGATTAAGATCTCCCAATGAGCAGTTCTTC. It yields the protein CASSPRLRSPNEQFF. The chain is built from TRBV18 and TRBJ2-1; D not certain. The germline V and J ends were trimmed by 3 bases and 6 bases, with 15 bases remaining between them. The CDR3 has 15 amino acids. CDR1 is KGHSH, CDR2 LQKENI, per germline.

This sequence joins TRBV5-1 and TRBJ1-1; 7 bases align to TRBD1. CDR1 is SGHRS, CDR2 YFSETQ, per germline. This CDR3 has 14 amino acids. V shed 3 bases, J shed 3 bases, and the junction held 5 bases outside the gene matches. For the CDR3, the DNA is TGCGCCAGCAGCTCTACAGGGGTGGACACTGAAGCTTTCTTT. The encoded protein is CASSSTGVDTEAFF. The whole variable domain, remainder taken from reference TRBV5-1 and TRBJ1-1, is KAGVTQTPRYLIKTRGQQVTLSCSPISGHRSVSWYQQTPGQGLQFLFEYFSETQRNKGNFPGRFSGRQFSNSRSEMNVSTLELGDSALYLCASSSTGVDTEAFFGQGTRLTVV.

This sequence joins TRBV2 and TRBJ2-5; no clear D. The CDR3 spans 14 residues. Trimming left V 1 base short and J 9 bases short, with 15 bases between. Germline CDR1 is SNHLY and CDR2 is FYNNEI. The CDR3 DNA is TGTGCCAGCAGTGAAGTTTTAGGAGTGACGGCCCAGTACTTC. This codes for CASSEVLGVTAQYF.

About this clone: The sample carries other DNA sequences with the same CDR3. V usage is TRBV5-6 and J usage is TRBJ1-2, with D possibly TRBD1 on 6 matching bases. CDR1 and CDR2 (germline): SGHDT, YYEEEE. This CDR3 has 14 residues. The V gene lost 5 bases and the J gene lost 2 bases, with 13 bases spanning the gap. CDR3 sequence reads: CASSPLDRNYGYTF. Written as DNA, the CDR3 is TGTGCCAGCAGTCCGCTTGACAGGAACTATGGCTACACCTTC.

The chain carries TRBV27 and TRBJ1-4; maybe TRBD1 (5 bases). Germline V gives CDR1 MNHEY, CDR2 SMNVEV (reference sequence). V gave up 3 bases and J gave up 8 bases, with 13 bases separating them. The CDR3 sequence is 14 residues long. The CDR3 sequence is CASSFKGLGEKLFF. CDR3 nucleotides: TGTGCCAGCAGTTTCAAGGGGCTCGGCGAAAAACTGTTTTTT.

This chain links TRBV6-5 with TRBJ2-7; 7 nucleotides align to TRBD1. Germline V CDR1 and CDR2: MNHEY, SVGAGI. V shed 5 bases, J shed 1 base, and the junction held 5 bases outside the gene matches. The CDR3 is made up of 14 amino acids. The CDR3 nucleotides are TGTGCCAGCAGTGATACGGGACAGTCCTACGAGCAGTACTTC. Amino acids: CASSDTGQSYEQYF.

This chain joins TRBV6-1 and TRBJ2-2, with TRBD1 as a possible D gene (7 bases). This CDR3 has 14 residues. V was cut by 9 bases and J by 5 bases, with 16 bases left in between. The V gene's germline CDR1 is MNHNS and CDR2 SASEGT. This chain's CDR3 is CASCTGDSTGELFF. In DNA form, the CDR3 reads TGTGCCAGTTGTACAGGGGACTCTACCGGGGAGCTGTTTTTT.

The chain links TRBV19 to TRBJ2-7, with 9 nucleotides matching TRBD2. The V gene's germline CDR1 is LNHDA and CDR2 SQIVND (reference sequence). V shed 4 bases and J 3 bases; nucleotides not matched to a gene: 7. This CDR3 region has 15 residues. CDR3 in amino acids: CASSTQREAIYEQYF. CDR3 sequence (DNA): TGTGCCAGTAGTACACAGCGGGAGGCCATCTACGAGCAGTACTTC. The full variable domain, its missing parts supplied by reference TRBV19 and TRBJ2-7, is DGGITQSPKYLFRKEGQNVTLSCEQNLNHDAMYWYRQDPGQGLRLIYYSQIVNDFQKGDIAEGYSVSREKKESFPLTVTSAQKNPTAFYLCASSTQREAIYEQYFGPGTRLTVT.